One sample yielded the 25 T cell receptor beta chains listed below, sequenced in a study of blood T cells in healthy people across ages. It was with a sample-barcoded 5' primer and a J-beta primer mix that a second PCR of about 7 to 12 cycles was run. TCRdb itself ran the 5' RACE reads through MiXCR, one entry per CDR3 protein. The data show hundreds of thousands of distinct CDR3 sequences, roughly 49% seen once. The sample comprised blood. Receptor source: an older woman in good health.

This clonotype was detected ten times or more. The genes are TRBV20-1 and TRBJ1-2; possible D gene TRBD1, 6 bases. In germline, CDR1 is DFQATT, CDR2 SNEGSKA (reference sequence). The CDR3 totals 13 residues. With 7 bases removed from V and 5 bases from J, the gap between germline ends came to 17 bases. The CDR3 region is CSVGPETGYGYTF. CDR3 nucleotide sequence: TGCAGTGTTGGGCCAGAGACAGGATATGGCTACACCTTC.

This clonotype was seen at least ten times. A junction boundary mismatches the germline segment, possibly from a read error. The rearrangement uses TRBV7-2 and TRBJ2-3; maybe TRBD2 (5 bases). This CDR3 comprises 14 residues. Per the germline V gene, CDR1 is SGHTA and CDR2 is FQGNSA. The CDR3 DNA reads as TGTGCCAGCAGCCTAGCTGGTAGCACAGATACGCAGTATTTT. Amino acids: CASSLAGSTDTQYF.

The count of this clonotype is one. V gene TRBV3-1 combines with J gene TRBJ2-5; 8 bases match TRBD1. The germline CDR1 and CDR2 sequences are LGHDT and YNNKEL (reference sequence). V shed 3 bases and J 2 bases; nucleotides not matched to a gene: 5. CDR3 size: 15 residues. The CDR3 here is CASSQRTGRQETQYF. The CDR3 DNA reads as TGTGCCAGCAGCCAGCGGACAGGGCGGCAAGAGACCCAGTACTTC.

This clonotype appeared once. The V call is TRBV11-2, the J call TRBJ2-4; 9 bases map to TRBD2. From germline, CDR1 is SGHAT and CDR2 FQNNGV. After removal of 2 bases from V and 1 base from J, the junction contained 9 bases not matched to a gene. CDR3 length: 18 amino acids. The CDR3 region has the DNA TGTGCCAGCAGCTTAAGTGGGGCTAGCGGGAACGCCAAAAACATTCAGTACTTC. Amino acids: CASSLSGASGNAKNIQYF.

The chain is built from TRBV25-1 and TRBJ2-7; TRBD1 matches 11 bases. Germline V gene lookup returns CDR1 MGHDK and CDR2 SYGVNS. J was trimmed by 5 bases and V by 7 bases; bases with no gene match: 10. The CDR3 totals 15 residues. The CDR3 region has the DNA TGTGCCAGCATTCCTTCCGGGACAGGGGGTAACGAGCAGTACTTC. Translation: CASIPSGTGGNEQYF.

V is TRBV7-9 and J is TRBJ2-5; D is uncertain. Gene TRBJ2-7 matches the end of the DNA better, so the J call may be wrong. The CDR3 extends over 12 amino acids. CDR1 SEHNR and CDR2 FQNEAQ come from the germline V gene (reference sequence). The CDR3 coding sequence is TGTGCCAGCAGCTTTATTCAATACGAGCAGTACTTC. Amino acid sequence: CASSFIQYEQYF.

As regards this clonotype: A much more abundant neighbour one base away suggests this may be a read error. The chain is built from TRBV12-3 or TRBV12-4 and TRBJ2-3; TRBD1 aligns across 10 bases. V trimming: 5 bases; J trimming: 1 base; junction bases outside the gene matches: 6. This CDR3 is built from 16 residues. The CDR3 sequence: CASSRRDRGRTDTQYF. CDR3 in DNA: TGTGCCAGCAGTCGTCGGGACAGGGGTCGCACAGATACGCAGTATTTT.

This clonotype was detected only a few times. The rearrangement links TRBV20-1 to TRBJ1-6; unclear D gene. Trimming removed 0 bases at V and 4 bases at J, with 16 bases between. The CDR3 is 17 amino acids. CDR1 and CDR2 (germline): DFQATT, SNEGSKA (reference sequence). CDR3 sequence: CSARDRTRQDYNSPLHF. The CDR3 DNA reads TGCAGTGCTAGAGACCGGACTAGGCAGGATTATAATTCACCCCTCCACTTT.

This chain joins TRBV20-1 and TRBJ2-2, with D perhaps given as TRBD1 or TRBD2 (6 bases each). The CDR3 is made up of 12 amino acids. Trimming took 5 bases from V and 12 from J, leaving 16 bases between them. CDR1 and CDR2 from the germline V gene are DFQATT and SNEGSKA (reference sequence). Here the CDR3 reads CSAFFDGGKLFF. CDR3 nucleotide sequence: TGCAGTGCTTTCTTCGACGGGGGCAAGCTGTTTTTT.

The rearrangement uses TRBV29-1 and TRBJ1-1; D is unclear. The CDR3 covers 13 residues. Between the trimmed V and J ends, which lost 3 bases and 0 bases, there was a span of 8 bases. The V gene's germline CDR1 is SQVTM and CDR2 ANQGSEA. CDR3 in DNA: TGCAGCGTTGACAGGATCCTGAACACTGAAGCTTTCTTT. This translates into CSVDRILNTEAFF.

This clonotype occurred a few times. This rearrangement joins TRBV9 to TRBJ2-7; 8 positions agree with TRBD1. The CDR3 covers 14 residues. Germline V gives CDR1 SGDLS, CDR2 YYNGEE. The J segment lost 6 bases and the V segment lost 1 base, leaving 6 bases of the junction unmatched. CDR3 in DNA: TGTGCCAGCAGCGTATCGGGGCAGGGGGCCGAGCAGTACTTC. It yields the protein CASSVSGQGAEQYF.

This sequence joins TRBV7-9 and TRBJ2-3; 10 bases are a match to TRBD2. There are 16 residues in the CDR3. The V gene end was trimmed by 2 bases and the J gene end by 4 bases; junction bases not matched to a gene: 6. CDR1 and CDR2 from the germline V gene are SEHNR and FQNEAQ (reference sequence). Written as DNA, the CDR3 is TGTGCCAGCAGCTTACCGCGAGCGGGAGGGCCAGATACGCAGTATTTT. Protein: CASSLPRAGGPDTQYF.

The V call is TRBV27, the J call TRBJ2-7; 10 positions match TRBD2. CDR1 and CDR2 (germline): MNHEY, SMNVEV (reference sequence). This CDR3 spans 15 amino acids. Unmatched junction bases numbered 7, after V lost 5 bases and J lost 3 bases. The DNA for the CDR3 is TGTGCCAGCAGTCCCGGACTAGCGGTGATCTACGAGCAGTACTTC. It specifies CASSPGLAVIYEQYF.

The genes are TRBV3-1 and TRBJ2-1; D tentatively fits TRBD1 or TRBD2 (6 bases each). The CDR3 is 15 amino acids. Trimming removed 3 bases from V and 4 bases from J, with 13 bases in between. Looked up from germline, CDR1 is LGHDT and CDR2 is YNNKEL (reference sequence). CDR3 loop: CASSQGGPRYNEQFF. For the CDR3, the DNA is TGTGCCAGCAGCCAGGGGGGCCCCAGATACAATGAGCAGTTCTTC.

This clonotype came up a few times. The J gene is TRBJ2-5, the V gene TRBV6-5, with 8 bases fitting TRBD2. The CDR3 is 14 amino acids. Losses at the gene ends were 7 bases for V and 2 bases for J; bases not matched to a gene: 6. CDR1 is MNHEY and CDR2 is SVGAGI in the germline V gene. The CDR3 here is CASMAGGWQETQYF. The CDR3 DNA is TGTGCCAGCATGGCGGGAGGATGGCAAGAGACCCAGTACTTC.

This clonotype was observed once. The rearrangement uses TRBV18 and TRBJ2-5; 7 bases line up with TRBD1. Germline CDR1 KGHSH, CDR2 LQKENI. Losses at the gene ends were 6 bases for V and 0 bases for J; bases not matched to a gene: 4. This CDR3 spans 14 amino acids. For the CDR3, the DNA is TGTGCCAGCTCGACGGGACAGAACCAAGAGACCCAGTACTTC. This sequence encodes CASSTGQNQETQYF.

This clonotype was seen a handful of times. V and J are TRBV29-1 and TRBJ2-7; D is perhaps TRBD1 (5 bases). Trimming removed 4 bases at V and 5 bases at J, with 12 bases between. The CDR3 has 12 residues. Germline V gives CDR1 SQVTM, CDR2 ANQGSEA. The DNA for the CDR3 is TGCAGCGTTGTGGGGCAAGGACACGAGCAGTACTTC. Its translation: CSVVGQGHEQYF.

This chain connects TRBV12-3 or TRBV12-4 to TRBJ2-1; D remains ambiguous. The CDR3 sequence is 13 residues long. V lost 7 bases, J lost 6 bases, and 13 bases lay in between. The DNA for the CDR3 is TGTGCCAGCACCGCGGTCGACCGCAATGAGCAGTTCTTC. It is translated as CASTAVDRNEQFF.

The chain recombines TRBV6-6 with TRBJ2-1; D unresolved. This CDR3 region has 12 residues. Germline V lookup: CDR1 MNHNY, CDR2 SVGAGI (reference sequence). V lost 7 bases and J 8 bases, leaving 12 bases between the germline ends. The CDR3 nucleotides read TGTGCCAGCATTTTAGACAACGATGAGCAGTTCTTC. This gives the protein CASILDNDEQFF.

This rearrangement joins TRBV7-2 to TRBJ2-7; no firm D call. Germline V gene sequence: CDR1 SGHTA, CDR2 FQGNSA. Trimming took 0 bases from V and 2 from J, leaving 11 bases between them. The CDR3 is made up of 15 amino acids. CDR3 coding DNA: TGTGCCAGCAGCTTAGCGCGGTGGGCGACCTACGAGCAGTACTTC. As protein: CASSLARWATYEQYF.

This clonotype was found a few times. The chain is built from TRBV7-3 and TRBJ2-3; 7 bases fit TRBD2. Germline CDR1 and CDR2: SGHTA and FQGTGA. The junction had 18 bases not matched to a gene; V was cut back by 5 bases and J by 10 bases. This CDR3 region has 16 residues. The CDR3 sequence: CASSQVAGLSRLAQYF. In DNA form, the CDR3 reads TGTGCCAGCAGCCAGGTAGCGGGTCTGAGCAGGCTGGCGCAGTATTTT.

The CDR3 DNA follows: TGTGCCAGCAGTTTAGAGTGGGATAACACTGAAGCTTTCTTT. Translation gives CASSLEWDNTEAFF. This chain uses TRBV12-3 or TRBV12-4 with TRBJ1-1; D remains unclear. V was clipped by 1 base and J by 2 bases, with 8 bases between them. The length of the CDR3 is 14 residues.

This chain links TRBV30 with TRBJ2-3, with TRBD2 matching 7 bases. The germline CDR1 and CDR2 sequences are GTSNPN and SVGIG (reference sequence). V lost 7 bases to trimming and J lost 6 bases; unmatched junction nucleotides: 10. The CDR3 is made up of 13 amino acids. This CDR3 is CASSEGLRDTQYF. The CDR3 region has the DNA TGTGCCTCGAGCGAGGGACTAAGGGATACGCAGTATTTT.

The chain is built from TRBV5-1 and TRBJ2-1, with no clear D. The V gene lost 4 bases and the J gene lost 0 bases, with 11 bases spanning the gap. Germline CDR1 SGHRS, CDR2 YFSETQ. This CDR3 spans 15 amino acids. The CDR3 here is CASSPTESSYNEQFF. CDR3 sequence (DNA): TGCGCCAGCAGCCCGACCGAGAGCTCCTACAATGAGCAGTTCTTC. The full variable domain, in which reference TRBV5-1 and TRBJ2-1 provide the parts outside the CDR3, is KAGVTQTPRYLIKTRGQQVTLSCSPISGHRSVSWYQQTPGQGLQFLFEYFSETQRNKGNFPGRFSGRQFSNSRSEMNVSTLELGDSALYLCASSPTESSYNEQFFGPGTRLTVL.

This chain joins TRBV20-1 and TRBJ1-6; D is unclear. Trimming left V 1 base short and J 7 bases short, with 11 bases between. The CDR3 extends over 14 amino acids. CDR1 is DFQATT and CDR2 is SNEGSKA in the germline V gene (reference sequence). The CDR3 DNA follows: TGCAGTGCTAGAGTAGGGCAGGTGAATTCACCCCTCCACTTT. Residues: CSARVGQVNSPLHF.